The text below deals with one T cell receptor beta chain. Its antigen is still unknown. Within one base of it there is no much larger clone, and no base qualities were kept. Libraries came from the immunoSEQ multiplex PCR assay. Approximately 10^5 TCR templates per sample were assayed by the deep sequencing platform. Genomic DNA extracted from sorted T cells was the material used for TCRbeta CDR3 sequencing. Per the authors' processing: The R programming language was used for the clonal analysis of the TCRbeta CDR3 data. Unstimulated samples were compared with post-reaction CFSE-low samples to define alloreactive CD4+ and CD8+ clones. Alloreactive CD4+ clones were assigned to regulatory or non-regulatory origin by matching sequences to sorted unstimulated Treg and non-Treg repertoires. TCRdb carries this immuneACCESS record with in-frame sequences only. Its versions omit some clonotypes, under half of them owing to an unresolved V gene in the studies checked, with the rest unexplained. That table furnishes V, J and clone size, whereas the DNA furnished D and trimming. In all, the sample holds 75,000 to 100,000 clones, and approximately 93% of those were seen once. The ten most abundant clones make up roughly 0.29% of the sample.

Sorted unstimulated T cells and proliferating T cells recovered from mixed lymphocyte reactions underwent TCRbeta CDR3 sequencing. Fresh whole blood from over 8 HLA-typed healthy donors was used to isolate PBMCs. Unstimulated CD4+ non-regulatory T cells were FACS-sorted to map the origin of alloreactive clones. Per the germline V gene, SQVTM is the CDR1 and ANQGSEA is the CDR2. At the junction V is shortened by 6 bases and J by 2 bases, with 12 bases in between. From its cysteine to its phenylalanine, the CDR3 spans 13 amino acids. This entry keeps only the CDR3 DNA: 39 bases, framed from base 1. The data belong to a study of siplizumab effects on memory and regulatory T cells (dated by TCRdb to about 2019). Turning to the overall study: The effect of the anti-CD2 antibody siplizumab on alloreactive T-cell subsets was examined in allogeneic mixed lymphocyte reactions constructed from human PBMCs. Overall results and qualifications from the work: The suppressive function of proliferating Tregs from siplizumab cultures was not functionally confirmed. Because sequences at frequencies below about 10^-5 were poorly captured, only a minor fraction of alloreactive clones could be mapped back to unstimulated subsets. Of the alloreactive CD4+ clones that could be mapped, the Treg-derived share averaged about 70% with siplizumab compared with under 35% in control reactions. Unstimulated naive T cells appeared to be more diverse than memory T cells, and naive cells seemed to make a substantial contribution to the alloresponse. A naive or memory phenotype could not be assigned to roughly 75-95% of proliferating CD4+ or CD8+ clones. Siplizumab significantly reduced the cumulative frequency of alloreactive sequences traceable to unstimulated CD4+ memory T cells.

The chain links TRBV29-1 with TRBJ2-3; TRBD2 could be the D gene, as 5 bases match. This TCR was recovered from a human donor in good health. The sequenced sample was non-Treg CD4+ T cells sorted from blood. The cell subset or site label here, explained by the study, means: FACS-sorted unstimulated CD4+ non-regulatory T cells. The CDR3 region has the sequence CSVDYSNTDTQYF. The nucleotide sequence is given as TGCAGCGTAGACTACTCAAACACAGATACGCAGTATTTT.